The next 13 T cell receptor beta chains were all read from a single sample in a study of cytomegalovirus exposure and HLA in healthy donors. A multiplex PCR was run with 60 Vbeta primers and 13 Jbeta primers. Profiling relied on immunoSEQ multiplex PCR, and the TCRdb table lists in-frame clones only, not all of them. The sample contains fewer than 250,000 clones, around 83% of which appear only once. Sequencing was carried out using PBMCs. These receptor sequences come from a woman between 45 and 65 years old in good health and CMV-seropositive.

The chain has TRBV5-1 and TRBJ2-5; tentative D call: TRBD1 (6 bases). The CDR3 runs to 13 residues. The V end was cut by 4 bases, the J end by 4 bases, with 11 bases between. Germline V lookup: CDR1 SGHRS, CDR2 YFSETQ. CDR3 in amino acids: CASSTGHTETQYF. The CDR3 bases are TGCGCCAGCAGCACGGGACACACAGAGACCCAGTACTTC.

V and J are TRBV4-1 and TRBJ1-1; 9 nucleotides agree with TRBD1. This CDR3 is 15 amino acids long. Germline V gene sequence: CDR1 MGHRA, CDR2 YSYEKL. V lost 1 base and J lost 5; bases outside the gene matches: 5. The chain's CDR3 is CASSQVTGGRTEAFF. The DNA for the CDR3 is TGCGCCAGCAGCCAAGTGACAGGGGGACGTACTGAAGCTTTCTTT.

The chain carries TRBV18 and TRBJ2-5, with TRBD2 identical over 7 bases. This CDR3 comprises 16 residues. Trimming took 6 bases from V and 0 from J; bases not matched to a gene: 10. Germline V CDR1 and CDR2: KGHSH, LQKENI. In DNA, the CDR3 is TGTGCCAGCTCCCAAGGGACTAACTGGTACCAAGAGACCCAGTACTTC. It is translated as CASSQGTNWYQETQYF.

The chain uses TRBV19 and TRBJ2-3; TRBD1 aligns across 8 bases. J gave up 1 base and V 7 bases, and 7 bases lay outside the gene matches. The CDR3 is 15 amino acids. CDR1 is LNHDA, CDR2 SQIVND, per germline (reference sequence). CDR3 residues: CASKDRVRGTDTQYF. CDR3 nucleotides: TGTGCCAGTAAGGACAGGGTACGAGGCACAGATACGCAGTATTTT.

This clone appeared a few times. The chain is built from TRBV7-3 and TRBJ1-6; TRBD1 is a possible D gene (6 bases). V dropped 2 bases and J dropped 9 bases, with 11 bases sitting between them. Germline CDR1 reads SGHTA; CDR2 reads FQGTGA. CDR3 length: 14 amino acids. The CDR3 DNA follows: TGTGCCAGCAGCTTACTGGGGGCCGGTTCACCCCTCCACTTT. Protein product: CASSLLGAGSPLHF.

V is TRBV7-9 and J is TRBJ2-2; a possible D gene is TRBD2 (5 bases). V was clipped by 7 bases and J by 0 bases, with 15 bases between them. CDR3 length equals 16 residues. Germline V gene data show CDR1 as SEHNR and CDR2 as FQNEAQ (reference sequence). The chain's CDR3 is CASIAPELSNTGELFF. The CDR3 DNA reads as TGTGCCAGCATAGCGCCGGAACTCTCGAACACCGGGGAGCTGTTTTTT.

The genes are TRBV18 and TRBJ1-4; TRBD1 is a possible D gene (6 bases). Germline CDR1 KGHSH, CDR2 LQKENI. This CDR3 has 15 amino acids. V lost 6 bases to trimming and J lost 4 bases, with 15 bases between them. The CDR3 DNA reads as TGTGCCAGCTCCCTTCGGACAGCCTATAATGAAAAACTGTTTTTT. Translating gives CASSLRTAYNEKLFF.

The J gene is TRBJ2-2, the V gene TRBV5-1; no clear D. CDR1 and CDR2 from the germline V gene are SGHRS and YFSETQ. Trimming took off 0 bases at V and 1 base at J, with 10 bases between the two ends. CDR3 length: 16 amino acids. CDR3 sequence (DNA): TGCGCCAGCAGCTTGGGGGTCAGGATGAACACCGGGGAGCTGTTTTTT. Translation gives CASSLGVRMNTGELFF.

For this clone: This specimen includes other DNA sequences encoding the same CDR3. The CDR3 DNA reads TGTGCCAGCAGTACAGGCGTCAGAGAGACCCAGTACTTC. Its translation is CASSTGVRETQYF. The rearrangement uses TRBV28 and TRBJ2-5; perhaps TRBD1 as D (5 bases). This CDR3 has 13 residues. The V gene's germline CDR1 is MDHEN and CDR2 SYDVKM. V dropped 5 bases and J dropped 4 bases, with 11 bases sitting between them. Drawing the rest from reference TRBV28 and TRBJ2-5, the complete variable domain is DVKVTQSSRYLVKRTGEKVFLECVQDMDHENMFWYRQDPGLGLRLIYFSYDVKMKEKGDIPEGYSVSREKKERFSLILESASTNQTSMYLCASSTGVRETQYFGPGTRLLVL.

The gene calls are TRBV5-1 and TRBJ2-1; TRBD2 might be the D (5 bases). Trimming took off 4 bases at V and 2 bases at J, with 16 bases between the two ends. The CDR3 runs to 16 residues. Looked up from germline, CDR1 is SGHRS and CDR2 is YFSETQ. CDR3 sequence reads: CASSGAGVPAYNEQFF. The CDR3 DNA is TGCGCCAGCAGCGGCGCCGGGGTCCCGGCCTACAATGAGCAGTTCTTC. Using reference TRBV5-1 and TRBJ2-1 for the parts outside the CDR3, the full variable domain is KAGVTQTPRYLIKTRGQQVTLSCSPISGHRSVSWYQQTPGQGLQFLFEYFSETQRNKGNFPGRFSGRQFSNSRSEMNVSTLELGDSALYLCASSGAGVPAYNEQFFGPGTRLTVL.

This clone was found a few times. The gene calls are TRBV7-9 and TRBJ1-1; a weak D match, TRBD1 (5 bases). Germline loops: CDR1 SEHNR, CDR2 FQNEAQ (reference sequence). CDR3 length: 15 residues. Trimming removed 5 bases at V and 5 bases at J, with 18 bases between. In DNA, the CDR3 is TGTGCCAGCAGCCCGCGGAGGGGCCAATGGACTGAAGCTTTCTTT. Residues: CASSPRRGQWTEAFF. Full variable domain (outside the CDR3, taken from reference TRBV7-9 and TRBJ1-1): DTGVSQNPRHKITKRGQNVTFRCDPISEHNRLYWYRQTLGQGPEFLTYFQNEAQLEKSRLLSDRFSAERPKGSFSTLEIQRTEQGDSAMYLCASSPRRGQWTEAFFGQGTRLTVV.

The chain is built from TRBV27 and TRBJ2-7; TRBD2 agrees at 7 bases. V lost 6 bases, J lost 3 bases, and 8 bases stayed unmatched. The germline V gene encodes CDR1 MNHEY and CDR2 SMNVEV (reference sequence). CDR3 length: 14 residues. DNA of the CDR3: TGTGCCAGCAGCTCCCGGGGACTAATCTACGAGCAGTACTTC. Amino acids: CASSSRGLIYEQYF.

The genes are TRBV28 and TRBJ2-7; D possibly corresponds to TRBD1 (6 bases). Germline CDR1 and CDR2: MDHEN and SYDVKM. V lost 5 bases to trimming and J lost 0 bases, with 8 bases between them. The CDR3 covers 13 residues. CDR3 DNA sequence: TGTGCCAGCAGTGTGGACAGCTCCTACGAGCAGTACTTC. It specifies CASSVDSSYEQYF.